This entry describes one T cell receptor (beta chain). Its antigen is undetermined. This record belongs to a study of Ad26.COV2.S vaccination and SARS-CoV-2 variants. Study details: In the study, Ad26.COV2.S was injected intramuscularly once, or twice 56 days apart. Overall study findings and caveats: Possibly, TCR breadth and depth analyses underestimated total T cell responses.

Only in-frame clones appear in the TCRdb table, and some are missing; sequencing was by immunoSEQ multiplex PCR. The sample records 300,000 to 500,000 clones, 75% to 90% being singletons. The CDR3 totals 14 residues. The germline V gene encodes CDR1 SGHAT and CDR2 FQNNGV. Trimming cost V 5 bases and J 0 bases, with 5 bases left between them. Documented treatment: roughly 18 received Ad26.COV2.S at low or high dose, single or two shots; about 5 received placebo; per-sample allocation not given. Repertoires come from day 63 after the first vaccine or placebo injection. In Boston, the donor was an adult between 18-55 years of age.

The V call is TRBV11-2, the J call TRBJ2-6; D is unclear. The sequenced sample was peripheral blood, obtained in a trial of Ad26.COV2.S vaccine versus placebo. The clonotype was recovered from a person between 18 and 65 years old who received the Ad26.COV2.S COVID-19 vaccine or a placebo. The CDR3 bases are TGTGCCAGCAGCCCTTTCTCTGGGGCCAACGTCCTGACTTTC. Its translation: CASSPFSGANVLTF.